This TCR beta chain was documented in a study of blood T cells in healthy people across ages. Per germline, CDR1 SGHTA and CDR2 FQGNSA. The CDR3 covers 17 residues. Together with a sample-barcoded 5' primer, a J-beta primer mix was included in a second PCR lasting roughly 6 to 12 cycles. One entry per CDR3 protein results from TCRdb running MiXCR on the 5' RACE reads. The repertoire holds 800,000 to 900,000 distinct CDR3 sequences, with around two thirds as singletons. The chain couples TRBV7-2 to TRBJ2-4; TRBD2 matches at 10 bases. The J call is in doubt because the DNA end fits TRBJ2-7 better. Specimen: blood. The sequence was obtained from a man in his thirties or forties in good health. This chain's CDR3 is CASSLDAKRGGAYEQYF. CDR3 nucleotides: TGTGCCAGCAGCTTAGATGCAAAGCGGGGGGGCGCCTACGAGCAGTACTTC.